The present T cell receptor beta chain was sequenced within a study of cytomegalovirus exposure and HLA in healthy donors. Findings and limits, study-wide: The likely explanation for a cluster of highly shared sequence variants was sequencing artifact. Sequencing depth roughly uniform across donors was assumed in presence/absence analyses.

The primer mix had 60 Vbeta and 13 Jbeta primers. Repertoires were generated with immunoSEQ multiplex PCR, while TCRdb's copy carries only in-frame clones and drops some. This table holds 100,000 to 150,000 clones, about two thirds found once. To note about this clone: Antigen unknown.

The germline gives CDR1 LNHDA, CDR2 SQIVND (reference sequence). V was shortened by 1 base and J by 1 base, with 7 bases between the two germline ends. CDR3 length: 14 residues. The chain uses TRBV19 and TRBJ1-1; weak D call: TRBD1 (5 bases). Sequencing was done on a sample of PBMCs. The sequence was obtained from a man between 25 and 39 years old in good health and CMV-seronegative. CDR3: CASSIGQGNTEAFF. CDR3 nucleotides: TGTGCCAGTAGTATAGGGCAGGGGAACACTGAAGCTTTCTTT. The full variable domain, completed using reference TRBV19 and TRBJ1-1, is DGGITQSPKYLFRKEGQNVTLSCEQNLNHDAMYWYRQDPGQGLRLIYYSQIVNDFQKGDIAEGYSVSREKKESFPLTVTSAQKNPTAFYLCASSIGQGNTEAFFGQGTRLTVV.